The next 14 T cell receptor beta chains were all read from a single sample in a study of T-cell reconstitution after alpha-beta-depleted transplantation in children. Unique molecular identifiers were incorporated during preparation of the TCRbeta library. Each CDR3 protein is one row after TCRdb ran MiXCR on the PCR reads. The sample consists of around 380,000 distinct CDR3 sequences, 11% of them appearing once. The sequencing used PBMCs from the stem cell graft donor, collected from the stem cell graft. The receptors come from a human donor who donated a stem cell graft to a child with acute myeloid leukemia.

The J gene is TRBJ2-3, the V gene TRBV3-1; 7 bases are a match to TRBD2. Trimming at V came to 1 base and at J to 9 bases, leaving 10 bases not matched to a gene. The CDR3 runs to 15 residues. Germline V gene lookup returns CDR1 LGHDT and CDR2 YNNKEL (reference sequence). This CDR3 reads CASSQGVLGGRTQYF. CDR3 in DNA: TGTGCCAGCAGCCAAGGGGTTCTCGGGGGGAGGACGCAGTATTTT.

This clonotype occurred a few times. The chain couples TRBV7-9 to TRBJ2-3; TRBD2 aligns across 8 bases. Trimming cost V 0 bases and J 0 bases; bases outside gene matches: 2. The CDR3 length is 16 residues. Germline lookup yields CDR1 SEHNR and CDR2 FQNEAQ (reference sequence). CDR3 region: CASSLARGDSTDTQYF. DNA of the CDR3: TGTGCCAGCAGCTTAGCGCGGGGGGATAGCACAGATACGCAGTATTTT.

This sequence joins TRBV20-1 and TRBJ1-2; TRBD1 is a possible D gene (5 bases). The CDR3 runs to 13 residues. V was cut by 1 base and J by 4 bases, with 10 bases left in between. From germline, CDR1 is DFQATT and CDR2 SNEGSKA (reference sequence). The CDR3 reads CSARGQGRYGYTF. The CDR3 coding sequence is TGCAGTGCTAGAGGGCAGGGTCGCTATGGCTACACCTTC.

This clonotype was seen at least ten times. This rearrangement joins TRBV4-1 to TRBJ1-2, with a possible D match to TRBD1 (6 bases). This CDR3 comprises 15 residues. V lost 1 base and J 5 bases, leaving 14 bases between the germline ends. Per the germline V gene, CDR1 is MGHRA and CDR2 is YSYEKL. The DNA for the CDR3 is TGCGCCAGCAGCCAAGGGGCCAGCCAGGGGTATGGCTACACCTTC. Its translation is CASSQGASQGYGYTF.

This clonotype appeared many times. The chain links TRBV6-1 to TRBJ1-5; D unclear. V shed 7 bases and J shed 0 bases, with 4 bases lying between them. The germline gives CDR1 MNHNS, CDR2 SASEGT. The CDR3 consists of 12 residues. CDR3 DNA sequence: TGTGCCAGCACAGATAGCAATCAGCCCCAGCATTTT. Protein product: CASTDSNQPQHF.

The chain uses TRBV3-1 and TRBJ2-1; D possibly matches TRBD1 or TRBD2 (5 bases each). The germline CDR1 and CDR2 sequences are LGHDT and YNNKEL (reference sequence). CDR3 length: 18 residues. V gave up 3 bases and J gave up 4 bases, with 22 bases separating them. CDR3 loop: CASSQVHSGTGPYNEQFF. Here the CDR3 DNA reads TGTGCCAGCAGCCAGGTTCATTCCGGGACCGGGCCGTACAATGAGCAGTTCTTC.

A few counts support this clonotype. The genes are TRBV6-5 and TRBJ2-5; 9 bases line up with TRBD1. Germline V lookup: CDR1 MNHEY, CDR2 SVGAGI. The CDR3 is made up of 18 amino acids. J gave up 4 bases and V 2 bases, and 14 bases lay outside the gene matches. The CDR3 nucleotides read TGTGCCAGCAGTTACGGCCGACAGGGGGTAAGGGGGCGAGAGACCCAGTACTTC. The encoded protein is CASSYGRQGVRGRETQYF.

This clonotype was counted between two and nine times. The V and J genes are TRBV29-1 and TRBJ1-4; D gene ambiguous. V lost 5 bases and J lost 2, with 9 bases in between. This CDR3 has 13 amino acids. CDR1 SQVTM and CDR2 ANQGSEA come from the germline V gene. For the CDR3, the DNA is TGCAGCGTTCGGGAATTTACTAATGAAAAACTGTTTTTT. Its protein is CSVREFTNEKLFF.

In its sample, this clonotype was seen once. The chain is built from TRBV4-2 and TRBJ2-3; 8 bases line up with TRBD1. This CDR3 contains 17 residues. With V trimmed by 0 bases and J by 1 base, 6 bases remained unmatched. CDR1 is LGHNA, CDR2 YNFKEQ, per germline. Here the CDR3 reads CASSQEQTGVGTDTQYF. CDR3 nucleotides: TGTGCCAGCAGCCAAGAGCAGACAGGGGTGGGCACAGATACGCAGTATTTT.

The rearrangement joins TRBV20-1 to TRBJ2-3; 8 bases line up with TRBD2. Germline V CDR1 and CDR2: DFQATT, SNEGSKA (reference sequence). The CDR3 loop spans 17 amino acids. J was trimmed by 0 bases and V by 6 bases; bases with no gene match: 14. CDR3 sequence (DNA): TGCAGTGCACCTCCCCGCGGGGGGTTCCTTAGCACAGATACGCAGTATTTT. Translating gives CSAPPRGGFLSTDTQYF.

The V call is TRBV9, the J call TRBJ2-3; the D is unclear. Germline assignment: CDR1 SGDLS and CDR2 YYNGEE. The CDR3 has 15 amino acids. The ends were cut back, 0 bases at V and 0 bases at J, with 8 bases in the middle. The CDR3: CASSVGGSSTDTQYF. The CDR3 DNA is TGTGCCAGCAGCGTAGGGGGAAGCAGCACAGATACGCAGTATTTT. Drawing the rest from reference TRBV9 and TRBJ2-3, the complete variable domain is DSGVTQTPKHLITATGQRVTLRCSPRSGDLSVYWYQQSLDQGLQFLIQYYNGEERAKGNILERFSAQQFPDLHSELNLSSLELGDSALYFCASSVGGSSTDTQYFGPGTRLTVL.

This clonotype came up a few times. DNA for the CDR3: TGCGCCAGCAGCCAAGGGGACGGACCAACTAATGAAAAACTGTTTTTT. It encodes CASSQGDGPTNEKLFF. The chain joins TRBV5-1 to TRBJ1-4; possibly TRBD1 for D (5 bases). The CDR3 is 16 residues long. V lost 4 bases, J lost 0 bases, and 13 bases lay in between. Germline V CDR1 and CDR2: SGHRS, YFSETQ.

V and J are TRBV20-1 and TRBJ2-5; TRBD2 might be the D (6 bases). The CDR3 sequence is 14 residues long. V gave up 6 bases and J gave up 2 bases, with 16 bases separating them. The germline gives CDR1 DFQATT, CDR2 SNEGSKA (reference sequence). CDR3 amino acids: CSADPAGLQETQYF. The CDR3 DNA sequence: TGCAGTGCCGACCCCGCGGGGTTGCAAGAGACCCAGTACTTC.

This clonotype was seen ten or more times. The CDR3 is CSARGLGTPSYNEQFF. For the CDR3, the DNA is TGCAGTGCTAGAGGGTTAGGGACCCCCTCCTACAATGAGCAGTTCTTC. The chain combines TRBV20-1 with TRBJ2-1, with D possibly called TRBD1 or TRBD2 (5 bases each). Germline V gives CDR1 DFQATT, CDR2 SNEGSKA (reference sequence). There are 16 residues in the CDR3. V shed 1 base and J shed 0 bases, with 13 bases lying between them.